The next 3 T cell receptor beta chains were all read from a single sample in a study of blood T cell repertoires in COVID-19. Assay: immunoSEQ multiplex PCR; the TCRdb copy retains only in-frame clones and omits some. This sample has 390,000 or so clones, with more than 75% found just once. Source material: peripheral blood. The receptor set was obtained from a young woman with COVID-19, enrolled during active disease.

The chain employs TRBV3-1 (or the pseudogene TRBV3-2) and TRBJ2-7; 10 positions match TRBD2. From germline, CDR1 is LGHDT and CDR2 YNNKEL (reference sequence). The V gene end was trimmed by 5 bases and the J gene end by 3 bases; junction bases not matched to a gene: 4. The CDR3 totals 14 residues. CDR3 loop: CASSARLAGYEQYF. CDR3 sequence (DNA): TGTGCCAGCAGCGCGAGACTAGCGGGCTACGAGCAGTACTTC.

This clone came up many times. This chain links TRBV5-1 with TRBJ2-5; 7 bases are shared with TRBD1. Germline V lookup: CDR1 SGHRS, CDR2 YFSETQ. Trimming took 2 bases from V and 2 from J; bases not matched to a gene: 9. The CDR3 extends over 16 amino acids. CDR3 DNA sequence: TGCGCCAGCAGCTTCTTTCGGGACAGCTTACAAGAGACCCAGTACTTC. Encoded protein: CASSFFRDSLQETQYF.

The CDR3 loop reads CASSLRLAGRHQETQYF. CDR3 coding DNA: TGTGCCAGCAGCTTGCGGCTAGCGGGAAGACACCAAGAGACCCAGTACTTC. The chain is built from TRBV5-5 and TRBJ2-5; 9 bases are a match to TRBD2. Germline trimming cut 1 base from V and 0 bases from J; bases unmatched to any gene: 7. Germline loops: CDR1 SGHKS, CDR2 YYEKEE (reference sequence). The CDR3 covers 17 residues.